This T cell receptor beta chain was identified in a study of CD8 T cells in ankylosing spondylitis (dated by TCRdb to the late 2010s). Regarding the complete study: The study set out to find disease-linked TCR variants by profiling T cell receptor beta repertoires in ankylosing spondylitis patients and healthy donors. The whole study cohort included 85 to 120 healthy donors and 25 ankylosing spondylitis patients. Samples of peripheral blood were taken, and for ankylosing spondylitis patients, synovial fluid was collected as well. Study-wide conclusions, independent of this receptor: Some of the motif variants had been reported before in the synovial fluid and blood of reactive arthritis patients, a finding that suggests common disease-initiation mechanisms. A CD8+ phenotype was shown by the disease-linked clones, which were found at relatively low frequencies in peripheral blood. Significant enrichment of the disease-linked clones was reported in matched synovial fluid samples from ankylosing spondylitis patients. Blood from ankylosing spondylitis patients appeared to be characterized by a TCR beta motif composed of eight highly homologous amino acid variants.

TCRdb names Illumina HiSeq 2500 as the instrument used. Quantitative 5'-RACE with molecular barcodes was used to prepare TCR beta libraries. The authors' analysis ran thus. Disease-linked TCR variants were identified with a new computational method built on a probabilistic model of VDJ rearrangement. The public sequencing data were trimmed at Q25 with fastp and processed into clonotypes with MiXCR by TCRdb, which kept only in-frame beta chains. Each CDR3 protein gets just one entry, which takes the most common genes and DNA from the rows behind it. TCRdb, not the original authors, processed these V and J calls. A total of roughly 490,000 distinct CDR3 sequences appear in this sample, 5.3% of them only once. Of the sample, 3.5% falls within the top ten clones. The CDR3 measures 16 amino acids from cysteine to phenylalanine. Left in the record is the CDR3 DNA by itself, 48 bases read in frame from the first base. As encoded in the germline V gene, CDR1 is SGHRS while CDR2 is YFSETQ. Trimming takes 3 bases off V and 4 bases off J; junction bases not matched to a gene: 11.

The table lists this clonotype with many counts. Its antigen has not been determined. It has no much larger one-base neighbor in the sample; base qualities were not kept. The clonotype comes from a male donor with ankylosing spondylitis. The chain links TRBV5-1 with TRBJ1-1, with TRBD1 matching 8 junction bases. Sequenced: blood, either unsorted or a sorted T cell fraction (not recorded which). The CDR3 reads CASSSPDRVRGTEAFF. The nucleotides read TGCGCCAGCAGCTCCCCGGACAGGGTGAGAGGCACTGAAGCTTTCTTT. Here the CDR3 is joined to the reference TRBV5-1 and TRBJ1-1 genes, and the full variable domain is: KAGVTQTPRYLIKTRGQQVTLSCSPISGHRSVSWYQQTPGQGLQFLFEYFSETQRNKGNFPGRFSGRQFSNSRSEMNVSTLELGDSALYLCASSSPDRVRGTEAFFGQGTRLTVV.